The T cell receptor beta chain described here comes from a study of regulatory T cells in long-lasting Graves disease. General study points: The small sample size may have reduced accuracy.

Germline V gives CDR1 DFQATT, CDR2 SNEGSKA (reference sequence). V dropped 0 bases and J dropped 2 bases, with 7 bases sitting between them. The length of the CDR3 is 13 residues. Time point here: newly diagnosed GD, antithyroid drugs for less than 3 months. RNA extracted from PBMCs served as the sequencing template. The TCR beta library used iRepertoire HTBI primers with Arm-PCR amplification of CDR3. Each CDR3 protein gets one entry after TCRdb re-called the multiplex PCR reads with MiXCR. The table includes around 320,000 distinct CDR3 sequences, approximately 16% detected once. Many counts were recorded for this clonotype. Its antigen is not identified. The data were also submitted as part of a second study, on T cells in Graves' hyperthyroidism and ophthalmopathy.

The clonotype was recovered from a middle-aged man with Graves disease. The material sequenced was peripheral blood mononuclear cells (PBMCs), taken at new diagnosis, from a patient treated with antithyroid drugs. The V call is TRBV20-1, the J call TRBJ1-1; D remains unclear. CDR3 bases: TGCAGTGCTAGAGAGTACACCAACACTGAAGCTTTCTTT. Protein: CSAREYTNTEAFF.